The T cell receptor (beta chain) described here comes from a study of glioma-infiltrating T cells. Trimming removed 2 bases at V and 1 base at J, with 11 bases between. The length of the CDR3 is 15 residues. Germline values: CDR1 MNHEY, CDR2 SVGEGT. TCR alpha and beta CDR3 regions were amplified from RNA using iRepertoire nested multiplex PCR. For one-step reverse transcription and amplification, about 85-400 ng of tissue mRNA or PBMC total RNA was used. MiXCR was run by TCRdb on the multiplex PCR reads, yielding one entry per CDR3 protein. The sample has around 100,000 distinct CDR3 sequences; 25% to 35% are singletons. Study-level results: Gliomas, especially low-grade, showed above-expected tissue-blood divergence; non-neoplastic patients showed below.

This clonotype was seen ten or more times. As yet, its antigen is unknown. The chain is built from TRBV6-2 or TRBV6-3 and TRBJ1-1; tentatively, D is TRBD1 (6 bases). This clonotype originated in a human donor with low-grade glioma or glioblastoma, undergoing nonglioma brain surgery, or in good health (not recorded which). The source material was glioma tissue, nonneoplastic brain tissue, or PBMCs (not recorded which). The CDR3 DNA follows: TGTGCCAGCAGTTACGGGGGCAGACCGAACACTGAAGCTTTCTTT. Translating gives CASSYGGRPNTEAFF.